This is a list of T cell receptor beta chains from one sample in a study of cytomegalovirus exposure and HLA in healthy donors. Only in-frame clones appear in the TCRdb table, and some are missing; sequencing was by immunoSEQ multiplex PCR. The sample has 150,000 to 200,000 clones; about 78% are singletons. The sequenced sample was PBMCs. The receptor set was obtained from a male donor in good health and CMV-seronegative. Both conserved end residues are part of each CDR3. D genes are given only for firm matches. Size is omitted from some rows. Given values are once, few, many or a class for expanded clones.

clone size: .; V gene: TRBV20-1; J gene: TRBJ2-3; D gene: .; CDR3 protein: CSARRDTQYF; CDR3 DNA: TGCAGTGCTAGACGTGATACGCAGTATTTT
clone size: once; V gene: TRBV6-6; J gene: TRBJ2-7; D gene: .; CDR3 protein: CASSNGRNEQYF; CDR3 DNA: TGTGCCAGCAGTAACGGGAGAAACGAGCAGTACTTC
clone size: .; V gene: TRBV29-1; J gene: TRBJ1-5; D gene: TRBD1; CDR3 protein: CSAPTTGGNQPQHF; CDR3 DNA: TGCAGCGCTCCAACGACAGGGGGCAATCAGCCCCAGCATTTT
clone size: once; V gene: TRBV6-5; J gene: TRBJ1-2; D gene: .; CDR3 protein: CASSSSDSGYTF; CDR3 DNA: TGTGCCAGCAGTTCCTCCGACAGCGGCTACACCTTC
clone size: .; V gene: TRBV19; J gene: TRBJ1-5; D gene: .; CDR3 protein: CASSMQDRGAYAGQPQHF; CDR3 DNA: TGTGCCAGTAGTATGCAGGACAGAGGGGCGTATGCGGGTCAGCCCCAGCATTTT
clone size: .; V gene: TRBV19; J gene: TRBJ2-3; D gene: .; CDR3 protein: CASTASGLGDTQYF; CDR3 DNA: TGTGCCAGTACGGCCTCAGGGCTTGGAGATACGCAGTATTTT
clone size: .; V gene: TRBV18; J gene: TRBJ1-5; D gene: TRBD1; CDR3 protein: CASSLGQGTGGNQPQHF; CDR3 DNA: TGTGCCAGCTCCCTGGGACAGGGAACTGGAGGCAATCAGCCCCAGCATTTT
clone size: .; V gene: TRBV14; J gene: TRBJ1-4; D gene: TRBD1; CDR3 protein: CASSQNLPGTGTVKLFF; CDR3 DNA: TGTGCCAGCAGCCAAAACCTCCCCGGGACAGGGACTGTAAAACTGTTTTTT
clone size: once; V gene: TRBV5-4; J gene: TRBJ2-5; D gene: .; CDR3 protein: CASRVDIGGQETQYF; CDR3 DNA: TGTGCCAGCAGGGTGGACATCGGAGGGCAAGAGACCCAGTACTTC
clone size: .; V gene: TRBV9; J gene: TRBJ2-3; D gene: TRBD2; CDR3 protein: CASSVVSGGAGDTQYF; CDR3 DNA: TGTGCCAGCAGCGTAGTTAGCGGGGGGGCTGGAGATACGCAGTATTTT
clone size: .; V gene: TRBV7-7; J gene: TRBJ1-5; D gene: .; CDR3 protein: CASSLTQNQPQHF; CDR3 DNA: TGTGCTAGCAGCTTAACCCAGAATCAGCCCCAGCATTTT
clone size: once; V gene: TRBV4-3; J gene: TRBJ2-7; D gene: TRBD1; CDR3 protein: CASSQDQGAVEQYF; CDR3 DNA: TGCGCCAGCAGCCAAGATCAGGGGGCGGTTGAGCAGTACTTC
clone size: .; V gene: TRBV6-1; J gene: TRBJ1-1; D gene: TRBD1; CDR3 protein: CASKQTGGNTEAFF; CDR3 DNA: TGTGCCAGCAAGCAGACAGGGGGTAACACTGAAGCTTTCTTT
clone size: .; V gene: TRBV29-1; J gene: TRBJ2-1; D gene: TRBD2; CDR3 protein: CSVTTSGRQFF; CDR3 DNA: TGCAGCGTTACGACTAGCGGGAGGCAGTTCTTC
clone size: .; V gene: TRBV6-5; J gene: TRBJ1-2; D gene: .; CDR3 protein: CASSRTGNYGYTF; CDR3 DNA: TGTGCCAGCAGCAGAACCGGGAACTATGGCTACACCTTC
clone size: .; V gene: TRBV18; J gene: TRBJ1-1; D gene: .; CDR3 protein: CASSPPAGNTEAFF; CDR3 DNA: TGTGCCAGCTCACCACCGGCAGGGAACACTGAAGCTTTCTTT
clone size: once; V gene: TRBV7-6; J gene: TRBJ2-2; D gene: TRBD2; CDR3 protein: CASSFEEAGRTGELFF; CDR3 DNA: TGTGCCAGCAGCTTCGAAGAAGCGGGGAGGACCGGGGAGCTGTTTTTT
clone size: .; V gene: TRBV28; J gene: TRBJ2-1; D gene: TRBD2; CDR3 protein: CASSRLASGREQFF; CDR3 DNA: TGTGCCAGCAGTCGACTAGCGTCGGGTCGTGAGCAGTTCTTC
clone size: once; V gene: TRBV6-5; J gene: TRBJ1-4; D gene: TRBD1; CDR3 protein: CASSRDRGEKLFF; CDR3 DNA: TGTGCCAGCAGTAGGGACAGGGGGGAAAAACTGTTTTTT
clone size: .; V gene: TRBV5-1; J gene: TRBJ2-3; D gene: .; CDR3 protein: CASFTGSIADTQYF; CDR3 DNA: TGCGCCAGCTTCACAGGGTCGATCGCAGATACGCAGTATTTT
clone size: .; V gene: TRBV19; J gene: TRBJ2-2; D gene: .; CDR3 protein: CASLGRDRTYTGELFF; CDR3 DNA: TGTGCCAGCCTAGGGCGGGACAGAACGTACACCGGGGAGCTGTTTTTT
clone size: .; V gene: TRBV5-6; J gene: TRBJ1-1; D gene: .; CDR3 protein: CASSLGPTGNTEAFF; CDR3 DNA: TGTGCCAGCAGCTTGGGGCCCACGGGGAACACTGAAGCTTTCTTT
clone size: .; V gene: TRBV7-2; J gene: TRBJ2-2; D gene: TRBD2; CDR3 protein: CASSLVAGGIGELFF; CDR3 DNA: TGTGCCAGCAGCTTAGTAGCGGGAGGGATCGGGGAGCTGTTTTTT
clone size: .; V gene: TRBV18; J gene: TRBJ1-2; D gene: TRBD1; CDR3 protein: CASSPRQGRNYGYTF; CDR3 DNA: TGTGCCAGCTCACCTAGACAGGGAAGAAACTATGGCTACACCTTC
clone size: .; V gene: TRBV5-1; J gene: TRBJ2-7; D gene: TRBD1; CDR3 protein: CASSWTGGYEQYF; CDR3 DNA: TGCGCCAGCAGCTGGACAGGGGGCTACGAGCAGTACTTC
clone size: .; V gene: TRBV10-3; J gene: TRBJ1-2; D gene: TRBD1; CDR3 protein: CAIRVTGANYGYTF; CDR3 DNA: TGTGCCATCAGGGTGACAGGGGCGAACTATGGCTACACCTTC
clone size: .; V gene: TRBV25-1; J gene: TRBJ2-5; D gene: TRBD1; CDR3 protein: CASSDRGDRDETQYF; CDR3 DNA: TGTGCCAGCAGTGACCGAGGGGACAGGGACGAGACCCAGTACTTC
clone size: few; V gene: TRBV28; J gene: TRBJ2-3; D gene: TRBD2; CDR3 protein: CASSSPGTTFTDTQYF; CDR3 DNA: TGTGCCAGCAGCTCCCCGGGGACTACCTTCACAGATACGCAGTATTTT
clone size: .; V gene: TRBV5-4; J gene: TRBJ2-7; D gene: TRBD2; CDR3 protein: CASSRRLAGGGQSSYEQYF; CDR3 DNA: TGTGCCAGCAGCCGAAGACTAGCGGGTGGCGGCCAAAGCTCCTACGAGCAGTACTTC
clone size: .; V gene: TRBV5-6; J gene: TRBJ1-1; D gene: TRBD1; CDR3 protein: CASSLEGAAAFYTEAFF; CDR3 DNA: TGTGCCAGCAGCTTAGAGGGGGCGGCAGCTTTTTACACTGAAGCTTTCTTT
clone size: few; V gene: TRBV4-2; J gene: TRBJ2-2; D gene: .; CDR3 protein: CASSRDITGELFF; CDR3 DNA: TGTGCCAGCAGCCGAGACATCACCGGGGAGCTGTTTTTT